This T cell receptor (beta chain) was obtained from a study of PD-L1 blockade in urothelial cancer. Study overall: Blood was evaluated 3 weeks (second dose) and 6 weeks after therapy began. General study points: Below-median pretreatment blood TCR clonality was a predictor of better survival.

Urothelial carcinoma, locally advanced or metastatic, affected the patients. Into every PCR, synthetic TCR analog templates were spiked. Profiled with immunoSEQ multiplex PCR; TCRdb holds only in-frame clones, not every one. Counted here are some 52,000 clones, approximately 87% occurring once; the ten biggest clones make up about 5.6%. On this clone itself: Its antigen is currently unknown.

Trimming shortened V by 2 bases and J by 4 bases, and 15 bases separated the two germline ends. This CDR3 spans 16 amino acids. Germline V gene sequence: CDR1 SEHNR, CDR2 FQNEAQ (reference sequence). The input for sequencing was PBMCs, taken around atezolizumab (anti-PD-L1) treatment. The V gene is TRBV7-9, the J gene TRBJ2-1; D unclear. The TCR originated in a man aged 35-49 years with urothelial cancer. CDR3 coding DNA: TGTGCCAGCAGCTTATTGGGTAGGAGACCTTACAATGAGCAGTTCTTC. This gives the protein CASSLLGRRPYNEQFF.